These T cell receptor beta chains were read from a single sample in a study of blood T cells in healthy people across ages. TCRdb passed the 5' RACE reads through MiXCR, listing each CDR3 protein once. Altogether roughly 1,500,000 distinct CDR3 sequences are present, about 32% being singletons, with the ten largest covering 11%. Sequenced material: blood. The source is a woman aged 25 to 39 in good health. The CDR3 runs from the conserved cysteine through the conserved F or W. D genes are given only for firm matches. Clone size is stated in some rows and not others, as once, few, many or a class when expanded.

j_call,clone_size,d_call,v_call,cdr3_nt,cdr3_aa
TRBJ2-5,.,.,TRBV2,TGTGCCAGCAGGTCCGGGCAAGAGACCCAGTACTTC,CASRSGQETQYF
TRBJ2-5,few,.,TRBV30,TGTGCCTGGAGGACACCGCAAGAGACCCAGTACTTC,CAWRTPQETQYF
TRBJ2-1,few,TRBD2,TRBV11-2,TGTGCCAGCAGCCCCCTAGTGGGGGGGATAAGTGAGCAGTTCTTC,CASSPLVGGISEQFF
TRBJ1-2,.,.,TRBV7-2,TGTGCCAGCAGCGCAGATTCTGGGACGGGCTATGGCTACACCTTC,CASSADSGTGYGYTF
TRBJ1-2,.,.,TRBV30,TGTGCCTGGAGTGTATTGAGAGGGGGACGTGGCTACACCTTC,CAWSVLRGGRGYTF
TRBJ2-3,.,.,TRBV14,TGTGCCAGCAGCCCCTTTGCTTCGCTTAATACGCAGTATTTT,CASSPFASLNTQYF
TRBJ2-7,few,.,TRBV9,TGTGCCAGCAGCGTTGGTCTTGGGGCTCCTTTGTCCTACGAGCAGTACTTC,CASSVGLGAPLSYEQYF
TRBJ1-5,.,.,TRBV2,TGTGCCAGCAGTGGTAGACACTCCCCGGGGCAAAATCAGCCCCAGCATTTT,CASSGRHSPGQNQPQHF
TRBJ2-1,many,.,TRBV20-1,TGCAGTGCTAGTCGGGGTCAGGGTGAGCAGTTCTTC,CSASRGQGEQFF
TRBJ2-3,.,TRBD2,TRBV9,TGTGCCAGCAGCGACCGAGCGGGGGGTCCTCAGGGCACGCAGTATTTT,CASSDRAGGPQGTQYF
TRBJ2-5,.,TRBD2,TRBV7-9,TGTGCCAGCACCCTAGAGCGGGGCCGATTGGAGACCCAGTACTTC,CASTLERGRLETQYF
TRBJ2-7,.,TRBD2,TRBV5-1,TGCGCCAGCAGCCCCGGACTAGCGGGAGGGGTATCCTACGAGCAGTACTTC,CASSPGLAGGVSYEQYF
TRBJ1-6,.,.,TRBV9,TGTGCCAGCAGCCTCGAAGTCGCACCGAGCTCCTATAATTCACCCCTCCACTTT,CASSLEVAPSSYNSPLHF
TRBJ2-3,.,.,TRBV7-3,TGTGCCAGCAGCTCGTCTTTTACGGGGAGCACAGATACGCAGTATTTT,CASSSSFTGSTDTQYF
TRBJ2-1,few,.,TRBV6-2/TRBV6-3,TGTGCCAGCAGCCCGTCTTCTTCCACCAATGAGCAGTTCTTC,CASSPSSSTNEQFF
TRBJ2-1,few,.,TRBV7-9,TGTGCCAGCACCTCTCCCGGGCCCCAAAGCTCCTACAATGAGCAGTTCTTC,CASTSPGPQSSYNEQFF
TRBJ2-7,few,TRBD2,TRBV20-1,TGCAGTGCCCGCTGGGCTAGCGGGAGGTCCTACGAGCAGTACTTC,CSARWASGRSYEQYF
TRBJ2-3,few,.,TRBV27,TGTGCCAGCAGTTTTAGGGGACGGGAAGGCACAGATACGCAGTATTTT,CASSFRGREGTDTQYF
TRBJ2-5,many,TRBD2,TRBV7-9,TGTGCCAGCAGCTTAGCTCCGGGACTAGGAGAGACCCAGTACTTC,CASSLAPGLGETQYF
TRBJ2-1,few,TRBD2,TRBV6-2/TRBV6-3,TGTGCCAGCAGGCCTAGCGGGGGGGCTGGCAATGAGCAGTTCTTC,CASRPSGGAGNEQFF
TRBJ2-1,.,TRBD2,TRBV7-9,TGTGCCAGCAGCGTTAGCGGGGGGGTTAGGAATGAGCAGTTCTTC,CASSVSGGVRNEQFF
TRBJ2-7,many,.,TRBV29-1,TGCAGCGTTGAGTGGGGGGACCTCTACGAGCAGTACTTC,CSVEWGDLYEQYF